Listed below are T cell receptor beta chains from one sample, sequenced in a study of T cell changes during pregnancy in multiple sclerosis. Method: immunoSEQ multiplex PCR; TCRdb's copy keeps in-frame clones and lacks some. The table lists tens of thousands of clones, roughly nine tenths of them singletons. Sequences were derived from CD4+ T cells from peripheral blood mononuclear cells, sampled in the first trimester of pregnancy. The receptor source for this set is a female donor with multiple sclerosis, enrolled in a pregnancy study. The CDR3 runs from the conserved cysteine through the conserved F or W. The D gene is left open where the match is weak. Size is stated for part of the rows, as once, few or many counts, or as a class when the clone is expanded.

CDR3,DNA,size,J,D,V
CASSHLRTAFTYEQYF,TGTGCCAGCAGCCACCTCCGGACAGCGTTCACCTACGAGCAGTACTTC,NA,TRBJ2-7,NA,TRBV7-8
CASSLRRATGTRDTQYF,TGTGCCAGCAGCTTGAGGAGGGCAACCGGAACCAGAGATACGCAGTATTTT,NA,TRBJ2-3,NA,TRBV5-5
CASSANWGLDTEAFF,TGTGCCAGCAGTGCCAACTGGGGGCTGGACACTGAAGCTTTCTTT,NA,TRBJ1-1,NA,TRBV6-1
CASSIDSANYGYTF,TGTGCCAGTAGTATAGACAGCGCTAACTATGGCTACACCTTC,NA,TRBJ1-2,NA,TRBV19
CASRRTGNAGELFF,TGTGCCAGCAGAAGGACAGGGAATGCCGGGGAGCTGTTTTTT,NA,TRBJ2-2,TRBD1,TRBV27
CASSLRDSSEKLFF,TGTGCCAGCAGCCTTCGGGACTCAAGCGAAAAACTGTTTTTT,NA,TRBJ1-4,NA,TRBV6-1
CASSLNRQSAEKLFF,TGTGCCAGCAGCTTGAACAGGCAAAGCGCCGAAAAACTGTTTTTT,NA,TRBJ1-4,NA,TRBV7-2
CATQGSEQFF,TGTGCCACCCAGGGGTCCGAGCAGTTCTTC,NA,TRBJ2-1,NA,TRBV19
CASSESQTKETQYF,TGTGCCAGCAGTGAATCTCAGACAAAAGAGACCCAGTACTTC,once,TRBJ2-5,NA,TRBV25-1
CAISEKGLAGGVDYNEQFF,TGTGCCATCAGTGAGAAGGGGCTAGCGGGGGGCGTAGACTACAATGAGCAGTTCTTC,NA,TRBJ2-1,TRBD2,TRBV10-3
CASSLNREAFF,TGCGCCAGCAGCCTTAACAGAGAAGCTTTCTTT,NA,TRBJ1-1,NA,TRBV5-1
CASSSASSGTQYF,TGTGCCAGCAGCTCCGCCAGTTCTGGGACCCAGTACTTC,NA,TRBJ2-5,NA,TRBV5-5
CARAGGIRNYGYTF,TGTGCCAGAGCCGGGGGTATACGGAACTATGGCTACACCTTC,NA,TRBJ1-2,NA,TRBV2
CASSYLQNSPLHF,TGTGCCAGCAGTTACCTACAGAATTCACCCCTCCACTTT,NA,TRBJ1-6,NA,TRBV6-5
CASSLEGGANTEAFF,TGTGCCAGCAGCTTAGAAGGGGGCGCGAACACTGAAGCTTTCTTT,NA,TRBJ1-1,TRBD1,TRBV5-4
CASSQAGGPGDTQYF,TGTGCCAGCAGCCAGGCGGGGGGGCCCGGAGATACGCAGTATTTT,NA,TRBJ2-3,TRBD2,TRBV4-2
CASRREGTGGISPLHF,TGCGCCAGCAGGAGGGAAGGGACAGGGGGTATTTCACCCCTCCACTTT,NA,TRBJ1-6,TRBD1,TRBV5-1
CASSQTTGTNTIYF,TGTGCCAGCAGCCAAACTACAGGGACGAACACCATATATTTT,NA,TRBJ1-3,NA,TRBV4-2
CAISPTGGEQFF,TGTGCCATCAGTCCTACGGGGGGTGAGCAGTTCTTC,NA,TRBJ2-1,TRBD2,TRBV10-3
CASSFTGFRDEQFF,TGTGCCAGCAGCTTCACAGGCTTCCGAGATGAGCAGTTCTTC,NA,TRBJ2-1,NA,TRBV7-3
CASSRDRDTEAFF,TGTGCCAGCAGCCGGGACAGGGACACTGAAGCTTTCTTT,few,TRBJ1-1,TRBD1,TRBV7-3
CASNGVRTEAFF,TGTGCCAGTAACGGGGTCCGGACTGAAGCTTTCTTT,once,TRBJ1-1,NA,TRBV19
CASSANRATGELFF,TGTGCCAGCAGCGCTAACAGGGCCACCGGGGAGCTGTTTTTT,medium-sized,TRBJ2-2,NA,TRBV7-2
CATSGQGITYGYTF,TGTGCCACCAGCGGTCAGGGGATCACCTATGGCTACACCTTC,NA,TRBJ1-2,NA,TRBV15
CASSLRLTGAGELFF,TGTGCCAGCAGCTTAAGGCTGACAGGCGCCGGGGAGCTGTTTTTT,NA,TRBJ2-2,NA,TRBV7-6
CASSLLSFGETQYF,TGTGCCAGCAGTTTGCTTAGCTTTGGAGAGACCCAGTACTTC,NA,TRBJ2-5,NA,TRBV6-5
CASSPKGEFDEQYF,TGTGCCAGCAGCCCAAAAGGGGAATTCGACGAGCAGTACTTC,NA,TRBJ2-7,NA,TRBV9
CASSLDRIWGEKLFF,TGTGCCAGCAGCTTAGACAGGATCTGGGGTGAAAAACTGTTTTTT,NA,TRBJ1-4,NA,TRBV7-2
CASSLVAGGEDTQYF,TGCGCCAGCAGCTTGGTAGCGGGGGGAGAGGATACGCAGTATTTT,NA,TRBJ2-3,TRBD2,TRBV5-1
CATSRVSRVLRAYEQYF,TGTGCCACCAGCAGAGTTTCGAGGGTCCTAAGGGCCTACGAGCAGTACTTC,NA,TRBJ2-7,NA,TRBV15
CAKRPQRGSGNTIYF,TGTGCCAAAAGACCCCAACGGGGCTCTGGAAACACCATATATTTT,NA,TRBJ1-3,NA,TRBV21-1
CASSYSRQGGFEQYF,TGTGCCAGCAGTTACTCGAGGCAGGGAGGTTTCGAGCAGTACTTC,NA,TRBJ2-7,NA,TRBV6-5
CASSEIPGHTGELFF,TGTGCCAGCAGTGAAATCCCAGGGCACACCGGGGAGCTGTTTTTT,NA,TRBJ2-2,NA,TRBV6-1
CATSQGRDTEAFF,TGTGCCACCTCCCAGGGGAGGGACACTGAAGCTTTCTTT,NA,TRBJ1-1,NA,TRBV10-3
CASTPGQGTPLHF,TGTGCCAGTACCCCGGGACAGGGAACTCCCCTCCACTTT,NA,TRBJ1-6,TRBD1,TRBV19
CATSIWGAGALDTQYF,TGTGCCACCAGCATTTGGGGGGCGGGGGCATTAGATACGCAGTATTTT,NA,TRBJ2-3,NA,TRBV15
CASSQLDLTSYNEQFF,TGCGCCAGCAGCCAACTAGACTTAACCTCCTACAATGAGCAGTTCTTC,NA,TRBJ2-1,NA,TRBV4-1
CASSVAGHSTDTQYF,TGTGCCAGCAGCGTAGCGGGACATAGCACAGATACGCAGTATTTT,NA,TRBJ2-3,NA,TRBV9
CASSTATGKVLNIQYF,TGTGCCAGTAGTACGGCTACGGGTAAGGTATTGAACATTCAGTACTTC,NA,TRBJ2-4,NA,TRBV19